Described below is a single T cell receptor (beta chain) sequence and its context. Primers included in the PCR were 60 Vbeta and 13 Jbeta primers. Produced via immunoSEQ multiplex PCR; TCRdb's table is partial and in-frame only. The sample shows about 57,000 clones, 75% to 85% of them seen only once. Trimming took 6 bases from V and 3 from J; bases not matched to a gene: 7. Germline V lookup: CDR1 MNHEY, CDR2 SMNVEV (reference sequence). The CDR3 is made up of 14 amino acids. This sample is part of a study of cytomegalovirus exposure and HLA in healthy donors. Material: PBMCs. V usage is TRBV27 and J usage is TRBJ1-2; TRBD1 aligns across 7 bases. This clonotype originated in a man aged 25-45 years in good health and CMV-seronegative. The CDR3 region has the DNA TGTGCCAGCAGGAGGACAGGTTCGGACTATGGCTACACCTTC. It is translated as CASRRTGSDYGYTF.